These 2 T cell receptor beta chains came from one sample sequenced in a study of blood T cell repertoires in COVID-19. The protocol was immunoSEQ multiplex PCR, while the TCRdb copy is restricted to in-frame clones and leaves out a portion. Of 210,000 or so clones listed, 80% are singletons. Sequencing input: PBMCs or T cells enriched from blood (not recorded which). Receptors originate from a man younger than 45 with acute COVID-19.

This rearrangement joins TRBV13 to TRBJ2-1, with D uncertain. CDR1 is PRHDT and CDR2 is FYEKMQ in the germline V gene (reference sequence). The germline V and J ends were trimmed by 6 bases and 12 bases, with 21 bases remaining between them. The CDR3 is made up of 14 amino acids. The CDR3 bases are TGTGCCAGCAGGCTACGCCTCTCGAGCTCGGGGCAGTTCTTC. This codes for CASRLRLSSSGQFF.

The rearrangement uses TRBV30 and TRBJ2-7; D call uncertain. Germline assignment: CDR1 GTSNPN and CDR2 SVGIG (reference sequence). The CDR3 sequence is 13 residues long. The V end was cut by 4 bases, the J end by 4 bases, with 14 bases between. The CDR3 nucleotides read TGTGCCTGGACCGATGTAGTCCGGTACGAGCAGTACTTC. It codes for CAWTDVVRYEQYF.